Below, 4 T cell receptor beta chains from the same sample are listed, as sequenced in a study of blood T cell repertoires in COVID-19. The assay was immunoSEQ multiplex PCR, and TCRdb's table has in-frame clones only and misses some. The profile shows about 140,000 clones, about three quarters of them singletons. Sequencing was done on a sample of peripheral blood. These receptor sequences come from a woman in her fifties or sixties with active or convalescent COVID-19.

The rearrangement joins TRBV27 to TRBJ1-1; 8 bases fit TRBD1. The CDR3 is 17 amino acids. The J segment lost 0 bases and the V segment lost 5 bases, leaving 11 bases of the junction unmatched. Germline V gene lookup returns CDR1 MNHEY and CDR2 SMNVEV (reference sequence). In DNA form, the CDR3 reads TGTGCCAGCAGTCCGACTGACAGGGGCCTCATGAACACTGAAGCTTTCTTT. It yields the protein CASSPTDRGLMNTEAFF.

The CDR3 nucleotides are TGTGCCAGCAGCTTTCAACACGGGATTCCCTACGAGCAGTACTTC. Encoded protein: CASSFQHGIPYEQYF. The chain joins TRBV11-2 to TRBJ2-7, with D possibly TRBD2 on 5 matching bases. Germline V gene lookup returns CDR1 SGHAT and CDR2 FQNNGV. Trimming pared 3 bases from V and 2 bases from J, leaving 14 bases between. The CDR3 covers 15 residues.

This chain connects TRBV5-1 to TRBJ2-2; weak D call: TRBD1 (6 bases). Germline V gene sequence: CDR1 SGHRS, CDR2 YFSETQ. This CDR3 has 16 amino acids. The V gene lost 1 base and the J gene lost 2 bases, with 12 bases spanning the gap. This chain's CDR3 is CASSLYAGDNTGELFF. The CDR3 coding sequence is TGCGCCAGCAGCTTGTACGCAGGGGATAACACCGGGGAGCTGTTTTTT.

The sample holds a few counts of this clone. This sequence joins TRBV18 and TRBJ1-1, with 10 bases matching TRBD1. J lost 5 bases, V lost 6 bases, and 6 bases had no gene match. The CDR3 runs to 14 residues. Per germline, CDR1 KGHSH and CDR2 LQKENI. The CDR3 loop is CASSPGTGETEAFF. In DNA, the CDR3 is TGTGCCAGCTCCCCGGGGACAGGGGAGACTGAAGCTTTCTTT.